The 14 T cell receptor beta chains presented below share a single source sample, sequenced in a study of PD-1 blockade in mismatch repair-deficient tumors. The table came from immunoSEQ multiplex PCR; TCRdb's copy has only in-frame clones and leaves some out. Of some 120,000 clones in the sample, 88% were seen once. Specimen: peripheral blood, collected approximately 72 weeks after starting pembrolizumab. Every receptor here comes from an adult with mismatch repair-deficient cancer.

The J gene is TRBJ2-4, the V gene TRBV7-9; 8 positions match TRBD2. The CDR3 covers 16 residues. Germline CDR1 is SEHNR and CDR2 is FQNEAQ (reference sequence). V shed 2 bases, J shed 6 bases, and the junction held 9 bases outside the gene matches. CDR3: CASSLTGLEERNIQYF. CDR3 DNA: TGTGCCAGCAGCTTAACGGGACTAGAGGAGAGAAACATTCAGTACTTC.

The chain employs TRBV5-6 and TRBJ2-5; 10 nucleotides agree with TRBD1. The CDR3 has 14 residues. Germline assignment: CDR1 SGHDT and CDR2 YYEEEE. Trimming removed 3 bases from V and 5 bases from J; junction bases left unmatched: 4. CDR3 amino acids: CASSSGQGRETQYF. The CDR3 nucleotides read TGTGCCAGCAGCTCGGGACAGGGGAGGGAGACCCAGTACTTC. Full variable domain (rest looked up from reference TRBV5-6 and TRBJ2-5): DAGVTQSPTHLIKTRGQQVTLRCSPKSGHDTVSWYQQALGQGPQFIFQYYEEEERQRGNFPDRFSGHQFPNYSSELNVNALLLGDSALYLCASSSGQGRETQYFGPGTRLLVL.

This clone appeared a single time. One end of the junction varies from germline; a read error may be responsible. The chain has TRBV13 and TRBJ2-1, with D possibly matching TRBD2 (6 bases). CDR3 length: 15 amino acids. CDR1 is PRHDT, CDR2 FYEKMQ, per germline (reference sequence). The CDR3 DNA sequence: TGTGCCAGCAGCCCACAGACTAGTCATCCCGTAATCACCCTCTTC. It is translated as CASSPQTSHPVITLF. Full variable domain (rest looked up from reference TRBV13 and TRBJ2-1): AAGVIQSPRHLIKEKRETATLKCYPIPRHDTVYWYQQGPGQDPQFLISFYEKMQSDKGSIPDRFSAQQFSDYHSELNMSSLELGDSALYFCASSPQTSHPVITLFGPGTRLTVL.

The V call is TRBV5-6, the J call TRBJ2-7; 8 bases match TRBD1. The ends lost 0 bases at V and 6 bases at J; junction bases unmatched: 2. Looked up from germline, CDR1 is SGHDT and CDR2 is YYEEEE. This CDR3 has 13 amino acids. The DNA of the CDR3 is TGTGCCAGCAGCTTGGGACAGGGGACCGAGCAGTACTTC. Its translation: CASSLGQGTEQYF.

The CDR3 region is CASTAGGDKGAYF. Written as DNA, the CDR3 is TGTGCCAGCACTGCTGGCGGGGACAAGGGAGCGTACTTC. The genes are TRBV6-6 and TRBJ2-7; D possibly uses TRBD1 or TRBD2 (6 bases each). In germline, CDR1 is MNHNY, CDR2 SVGAGI (reference sequence). This CDR3 has 13 amino acids. The germline V and J ends were trimmed by 7 bases and 12 bases, with 22 bases remaining between them.

V and J are TRBV5-1 and TRBJ2-7; 7 bases are a match to TRBD1. V was clipped by 3 bases and J by 1 base; unmatched bases: 4. Germline CDR1 is SGHRS and CDR2 is YFSETQ. This CDR3 contains 14 residues. DNA for the CDR3: TGCGCCAGCAGCTCGCCGGGACAGTCCTACGAGCAGTACTTC. It translates to CASSSPGQSYEQYF.

This clone was detected once. The chain is built from TRBV29-1 and TRBJ2-2, with 7 nucleotides matching TRBD1. Germline V lookup: CDR1 SQVTM, CDR2 ANQGSEA. With V trimmed by 1 base and J by 3 bases, 8 bases remained unmatched. This CDR3 spans 16 amino acids. CDR3 DNA: TGCAGCGTTGAAGTCAGTCAGGGGGAGTACACCGGGGAGCTGTTTTTT. This gives the protein CSVEVSQGEYTGELFF.

The V call is TRBV27, the J call TRBJ2-2; D is perhaps TRBD1 (6 bases). Looked up from germline, CDR1 is MNHEY and CDR2 is SMNVEV (reference sequence). The CDR3 spans 13 residues. The V and J ends lost 6 bases and 5 bases respectively, with 10 bases between them. CDR3 bases: TGTGCCAGCAGACCCACAGGGACCGGGGAGCTGTTTTTT. It codes for CASRPTGTGELFF.

This chain connects TRBV10-2 to TRBJ2-5; D is uncertain. This CDR3 is built from 10 residues. Trimming took 3 bases from V and 7 from J, leaving 3 bases between them. CDR1 and CDR2 (germline): WSHSY, SAAADI. The CDR3, as DNA: TGCGCCAGCAGTGAAGGGACCCAGTACTTC. Amino acid sequence: CASSEGTQYF.

The chain uses TRBV27 and TRBJ2-7; 9 positions match TRBD2. V dropped 2 bases and J dropped 0; count of bases not matched to a gene: 5. CDR1 and CDR2 (germline): MNHEY, SMNVEV (reference sequence). This CDR3 is 16 amino acids long. Written as DNA, the CDR3 is TGTGCCAGCAGTTTACTGGCGGGAGGGCCCTCCTACGAGCAGTACTTC. Translating gives CASSLLAGGPSYEQYF.

The V and J genes are TRBV19 and TRBJ2-7, with D perhaps TRBD1 (6 bases). Trimming took off 1 base at V and 7 bases at J, with 20 bases between the two ends. The CDR3 loop spans 16 amino acids. The V gene's germline CDR1 is LNHDA and CDR2 SQIVND (reference sequence). CDR3 loop: CASSIGTGQGIVEQYF. In DNA form, the CDR3 reads TGTGCCAGTAGTATAGGAACGGGACAAGGTATTGTGGAGCAGTACTTC.

The chain uses TRBV5-1 and TRBJ1-1, with D tentatively TRBD1 (5 bases). V dropped 4 bases and J dropped 7 bases, with 11 bases sitting between them. The CDR3 covers 12 residues. Germline CDR1 and CDR2: SGHRS and YFSETQ. Written as DNA, the CDR3 is TGCGCCAGCAGCGTAGACAGAATTGAAGCTTTCTTT. Encoded protein: CASSVDRIEAFF.

V gene TRBV7-9 combines with J gene TRBJ2-5; D is ambiguous. The CDR3 runs 15 residues. CDR1 and CDR2 (germline): SEHNR, FQNEAQ (reference sequence). V gave up 1 base and J gave up 1 base, with 10 bases separating them. CDR3 bases: TGTGCCAGCAGCTTAGGCAAGCAATTCCAAGAGACCCAGTACTTC. The encoded protein is CASSLGKQFQETQYF.

The V call is TRBV5-6, the J call TRBJ2-7; D uncertain. CDR1 and CDR2 (germline): SGHDT, YYEEEE. This CDR3 has 11 residues. The germline V and J ends were trimmed by 0 bases and 5 bases, with 3 bases remaining between them. The CDR3 sequence: CASSLANEQYF. CDR3 nucleotide sequence: TGTGCCAGCAGCTTGGCGAACGAGCAGTACTTC.